The rows below give T cell receptor beta chains drawn from one sample of a study of vaccination effects on CD4 cells after COVID-19. The method was immunoSEQ multiplex PCR; TCRdb's version includes in-frame clones alone and lacks a portion of them. The table includes fewer than 35,000 clones, about 71% detected once. No antigen has been identified for these receptors. The sample in question was CD4+ T cells from PBMCs cultured without peptide, obtained before COVID-19 vaccination. The receptors stem from a human donor who received a COVID-19 vaccine. The CDR3 runs from the conserved cysteine through the conserved F or W. Fields, in order: J gene, V gene, clone size, D gene, CDR3 DNA, CDR3 protein. D genes are given only for firm matches. Only some rows state a clone size, as once, few, many or a class for expanded clones.

j_gene: TRBJ2-5
v_gene: TRBV10-2
abundance: .
d_gene: TRBD2
CDR3nt: TGCGCCAGCAGTGGTTCAGCGGGGGTACAAGAGACCCAGTACTTC
CDR3aa: CASSGSAGVQETQYF

j_gene: TRBJ1-6
v_gene: TRBV7-9
abundance: .
d_gene: .
CDR3nt: TGTGCCAGCAGCTTAGCCAGGGTGGGGTATTCACCCCTCCACTTT
CDR3aa: CASSLARVGYSPLHF

j_gene: TRBJ2-7
v_gene: TRBV4-2
abundance: .
d_gene: TRBD1
CDR3nt: TGTGCCAGCAGCCAAGATCAAGGGGGCGCTTCCTACGAGCAGTACTTC
CDR3aa: CASSQDQGGASYEQYF

j_gene: TRBJ2-5
v_gene: TRBV4-2
abundance: few
d_gene: .
CDR3nt: TGTGCCAGCAGCCAAGATAGGGGGGGCCAAGAGACCCAGTACTTC
CDR3aa: CASSQDRGGQETQYF

j_gene: TRBJ2-7
v_gene: TRBV5-1
abundance: .
d_gene: .
CDR3nt: TGCGCCAGCAGCTTTGAAGGCCTTTACGTTCGCGAGCAGTACTTC
CDR3aa: CASSFEGLYVREQYF

j_gene: TRBJ1-5
v_gene: TRBV6-5
abundance: .
d_gene: TRBD1
CDR3nt: TGTGCCAGCAGTATGGGACAGGGTGTTCAGCCCCAGCATTTT
CDR3aa: CASSMGQGVQPQHF

j_gene: TRBJ1-6
v_gene: TRBV25-1
abundance: .
d_gene: .
CDR3nt: TGTGCCAGCAGTGAATACCCCCATAATTCACCCCTCCACTTT
CDR3aa: CASSEYPHNSPLHF

j_gene: TRBJ2-1
v_gene: TRBV18
abundance: .
d_gene: TRBD2
CDR3nt: TGTGCCAGCTCAAACGCGCTAGCGGCCAACAATGAGCAGTTCTTC
CDR3aa: CASSNALAANNEQFF

j_gene: TRBJ2-1
v_gene: TRBV2
abundance: .
d_gene: TRBD1
CDR3nt: TGTGCCAGCGGCGACTACAGGGGTACCTCCTACAATGAGCAGTTCTTC
CDR3aa: CASGDYRGTSYNEQFF

j_gene: TRBJ2-7
v_gene: TRBV6-5
abundance: .
d_gene: .
CDR3nt: TGTGCCAGCAGGGAGCAGGGGTCGGGCTACGAGCAGTACTTC
CDR3aa: CASREQGSGYEQYF

j_gene: TRBJ1-2
v_gene: TRBV10-1
abundance: .
d_gene: TRBD1
CDR3nt: TGCGCCAGCAGCCCGACAGGGGTAAACTATGGCTACACCTTC
CDR3aa: CASSPTGVNYGYTF

j_gene: TRBJ2-7
v_gene: TRBV6-5
abundance: .
d_gene: .
CDR3nt: TGTGCCACCAAAAGGGTTAACACCGAGCAGTACTTC
CDR3aa: CATKRVNTEQYF

j_gene: TRBJ1-1
v_gene: TRBV7-9
abundance: few
d_gene: .
CDR3nt: TGTGCCAGCAGCGCAAGGAGACCGGCACTAGGTACTGAAGCTTTCTTT
CDR3aa: CASSARRPALGTEAFF

j_gene: TRBJ2-3
v_gene: TRBV11-3
abundance: .
d_gene: TRBD2
CDR3nt: TGTGCCAGCAGCTCAGAAGCGGGGGGGCCAGATACGCAGTATTTT
CDR3aa: CASSSEAGGPDTQYF

j_gene: TRBJ2-3
v_gene: TRBV19
abundance: .
d_gene: TRBD1
CDR3nt: TGTGCCAGTAGTACCTCGGGACAGAGCACAGATACGCAGTATTTT
CDR3aa: CASSTSGQSTDTQYF

j_gene: TRBJ2-3
v_gene: TRBV6-5
abundance: .
d_gene: .
CDR3nt: TGTGCCAGCAGTCTACAGGGTTTTGGTACAGATACGCAGTATTTT
CDR3aa: CASSLQGFGTDTQYF

j_gene: TRBJ1-2
v_gene: TRBV5-1
abundance: few
d_gene: .
CDR3nt: TGCGCCAGCAGCTTGCAGTTAACCTCAAACTATGGCTACACCTTC
CDR3aa: CASSLQLTSNYGYTF

j_gene: TRBJ2-7
v_gene: TRBV21-1
abundance: .
d_gene: .
CDR3nt: TGTGCCAGCAGCATCGGGGGTGGGGGACGCTACGAGCAGTACTTC
CDR3aa: CASSIGGGGRYEQYF

j_gene: TRBJ1-3
v_gene: TRBV6-1
abundance: .
d_gene: TRBD1
CDR3nt: TGTGCCAGCAGTGCCTCTAGGGGGCACGGAGGGGGAAACACCATATATTTT
CDR3aa: CASSASRGHGGGNTIYF

j_gene: TRBJ1-6
v_gene: TRBV27
abundance: .
d_gene: .
CDR3nt: TGTGCCAGCAGTTTAACACATTCAAGATATAATTCCCATTCACCCCTCCACTTT
CDR3aa: CASSLTHSRYNSHSPLHF

j_gene: TRBJ2-5
v_gene: TRBV25-1
abundance: .
d_gene: .
CDR3nt: TGTGCCAGCAGTGTAACAGGGACTAAGACCCAGTACTTC
CDR3aa: CASSVTGTKTQYF

j_gene: TRBJ1-2
v_gene: TRBV30
abundance: .
d_gene: .
CDR3nt: TGTGCCTGGAGTGTTAAAGGCTTAGCTAACTATGGCTACACCTTC
CDR3aa: CAWSVKGLANYGYTF

j_gene: TRBJ2-1
v_gene: TRBV10-3
abundance: .
d_gene: TRBD2
CDR3nt: TGTGCCATCCGAAGACTAGCGGGGGACAATGAGCAGTTCTTC
CDR3aa: CAIRRLAGDNEQFF

j_gene: TRBJ1-3
v_gene: TRBV5-6
abundance: .
d_gene: .
CDR3nt: TGTGCCAGCAGCCGCGGGACGGCTGGAAACACCATATATTTT
CDR3aa: CASSRGTAGNTIYF

j_gene: TRBJ2-1
v_gene: TRBV27
abundance: .
d_gene: .
CDR3nt: TGTGCCAGCATATCAGCGCACAATGAGCAGTTCTTC
CDR3aa: CASISAHNEQFF

j_gene: TRBJ1-1
v_gene: TRBV2
abundance: .
d_gene: TRBD1
CDR3nt: TGTGCCAGGAAAACCGCAGGGACAGTGAACACTGAAGCTTTCTTT
CDR3aa: CARKTAGTVNTEAFF

j_gene: TRBJ2-5
v_gene: TRBV14
abundance: .
d_gene: .
CDR3nt: TGTGCCAGCAGCCGATTAGGGGGGCTAGCCCAAGAGACCCAGTACTTC
CDR3aa: CASSRLGGLAQETQYF

j_gene: TRBJ1-2
v_gene: TRBV11-2
abundance: .
d_gene: .
CDR3nt: TGTGCCAGCAGCTCCGGGGGCTATGGCTACACCTTC
CDR3aa: CASSSGGYGYTF

j_gene: TRBJ1-1
v_gene: TRBV27
abundance: .
d_gene: TRBD1
CDR3nt: TGTGCCAGCAGTTTCTCGGGACAGGGGGCCGTCGAAGAAGCTTTCTTT
CDR3aa: CASSFSGQGAVEEAFF